The 3 T cell receptor beta chains reported below all come from one sample, sequenced in a study of T cell changes during pregnancy in multiple sclerosis. Some clones are missing from TCRdb's copy, which holds only in-frame ones; the method was immunoSEQ multiplex PCR. The data show around 30,000 clones, 87% seen once. Sequenced material: CD8+ T cells from peripheral blood mononuclear cells, taken before pregnancy. These receptor sequences come from a female donor with multiple sclerosis, enrolled in a pregnancy study.

The chain recombines TRBV19 with TRBJ2-1, with TRBD2 matching 7 bases. Trimming cost V 3 bases and J 3 bases; bases outside gene matches: 5. This CDR3 is built from 15 residues. The germline CDR1 and CDR2 sequences are LNHDA and SQIVND (reference sequence). The CDR3 DNA follows: TGTGCCAGTAGTATTGCTGGACTAGACTACAATGAGCAGTTCTTC. Its protein is CASSIAGLDYNEQFF.

This clone was recorded a few times. The chain recombines TRBV11-2 with TRBJ1-1; weak D call: TRBD1 (6 bases). Germline V gene lookup returns CDR1 SGHAT and CDR2 FQNNGV. CDR3 size: 15 residues. V lost 2 bases, J lost 5 bases, and 15 bases lay in between. CDR3 bases: TGTGCCAGCAGCTTATACTCACAGGGCGGAACTGAAGCTTTCTTT. Its protein is CASSLYSQGGTEAFF.

The chain recombines TRBV28 with TRBJ1-5, with D tentatively TRBD1 (5 bases). The germline V and J ends were trimmed by 3 bases and 3 bases, with 15 bases remaining between them. Germline CDR1 is MDHEN and CDR2 is SYDVKM. The CDR3 runs to 16 residues. For the CDR3, the DNA is TGTGCCAGCAGTTTCCGGCCGACAGCCAACAATCAGCCCCAGCATTTT. This encodes CASSFRPTANNQPQHF. The full variable domain, completed using reference TRBV28 and TRBJ1-5, is DVKVTQSSRYLVKRTGEKVFLECVQDMDHENMFWYRQDPGLGLRLIYFSYDVKMKEKGDIPEGYSVSREKKERFSLILESASTNQTSMYLCASSFRPTANNQPQHFGDGTRLSIL.